These 6 T cell receptor beta chains were all obtained from the same sample, sequenced in a study of T cells in localized non-small cell lung cancer. Clones were sequenced by immunoSEQ multiplex PCR, and TCRdb holds only the in-frame ones, with some missing. The table has 50,000 to 55,000 clones, around 84% seen once. The source material was PBMCs, sampled before any cancer treatment. These receptors came from a female donor with stage II lung adenocarcinoma.

The rearrangement links TRBV6-6 to TRBJ2-7; 8 bases are a match to TRBD1. CDR1 and CDR2 from the germline V gene are MNHNY and SVGAGI (reference sequence). The CDR3 is 13 residues long. The junction had 4 bases not matched to a gene; V was cut back by 7 bases and J by 2 bases. CDR3 amino acids: CASNPQGAYEQYF. CDR3 DNA sequence: TGTGCCAGCAACCCACAGGGGGCCTACGAGCAGTACTTC.

The chain carries TRBV5-1 and TRBJ2-7; no reliable D call. CDR1 and CDR2 from the germline V gene are SGHRS and YFSETQ. The CDR3 is 13 residues long. V shed 4 bases and J shed 4 bases, with 12 bases lying between them. The CDR3 is CASSEQGEYEQYF. The CDR3 nucleotides are TGCGCCAGCAGCGAGCAAGGAGAATACGAGCAGTACTTC. The complete variable domain, with remaining parts taken from reference TRBV5-1 and TRBJ2-7, reads KAGVTQTPRYLIKTRGQQVTLSCSPISGHRSVSWYQQTPGQGLQFLFEYFSETQRNKGNFPGRFSGRQFSNSRSEMNVSTLELGDSALYLCASSEQGEYEQYFGPGTRLTVT.

This clone was observed once. This rearrangement joins TRBV11-2 to TRBJ2-1, with D possibly matching TRBD2 (5 bases). This CDR3 contains 15 residues. Germline lookup yields CDR1 SGHAT and CDR2 FQNNGV. Trimming shortened V by 1 base and J by 7 bases, and 14 bases separated the two germline ends. This CDR3 reads CASSLGASLGNEQFF. The CDR3 DNA is TGTGCCAGCAGCTTAGGGGCTAGCCTGGGGAATGAGCAGTTCTTC.

This clone appeared many times. J is TRBJ1-6 and V is TRBV25-1, with 9 bases that match TRBD1. The CDR3 is 15 residues long. J gave up 7 bases and V 7 bases, and 8 bases lay outside the gene matches. Germline CDR1 reads MGHDK; CDR2 reads SYGVNS. CDR3 nucleotides: TGTGCCAGCACCCCCGGGACAGGGACAAATTCACCCCTCCACTTT. Its protein product is CASTPGTGTNSPLHF.

This rearrangement joins TRBV9 to TRBJ1-2; 7 nucleotides align to TRBD1. This CDR3 has 12 amino acids. Germline CDR1 and CDR2: SGDLS and YYNGEE. The junction had 2 bases not matched to a gene; V was cut back by 5 bases and J by 4 bases. The CDR3 here is CASRGGLYGYTF. CDR3 nucleotides: TGTGCCAGCAGAGGGGGCCTCTATGGCTACACCTTC.

The chain recombines TRBV30 with TRBJ2-2; D gene uncertain. V lost 2 bases and J lost 4, with 8 bases in between. Per germline, CDR1 GTSNPN and CDR2 SVGIG (reference sequence). The CDR3 extends over 13 amino acids. CDR3: CAWSPRPTGELFF. The DNA of the CDR3 is TGTGCCTGGAGTCCCCGGCCCACCGGGGAGCTGTTTTTT.